This T cell receptor (beta chain) derives from a study of T cell responses to AZD1222 COVID-19 vaccine. Whether given at about 4 or about 12 weeks, second doses were pooled. As concerns this clone: The antigen remains unidentified.

The repertoire was sequenced with immunoSEQ multiplex PCR; TCRdb's copy has only in-frame clones and lacks some. The table lists some 70,000 clones, 80% of them singletons. Study-level results: At study baseline, merely six AZD1222 recipients were seropositive. In the spike-specific TCR repertoire, nearly half reportedly target unmutated variant regions. White British donors predominated, females outnumbered males, and clonal diversity was possibly underestimated.

The sample consisted of peripheral blood, taken 28 days after the second AZD1222 dose. The source of this sequence is an adult who received the AZD1222 COVID-19 vaccine.

CDR3: CASSLSGGLQETQYF. The CDR3 nucleotides read TGTGCCAGCAGTTTGAGCGGGGGTCTCCAAGAGACCCAGTACTTC. The chain employs TRBV7-9 and TRBJ2-5; TRBD2 agrees at 8 bases. Per germline, CDR1 SEHNR and CDR2 FQNEAQ (reference sequence). This CDR3 region has 15 residues. With 6 bases clipped from V and 1 base from J, the junction kept 7 bases outside the gene matches. The full variable domain, with the rest looked up from reference TRBV7-9 and TRBJ2-5, is DTGVSQNPRHKITKRGQNVTFRCDPISEHNRLYWYRQTLGQGPEFLTYFQNEAQLEKSRLLSDRFSAERPKGSFSTLEIQRTEQGDSAMYLCASSLSGGLQETQYFGPGTRLLVL.